The entry that follows covers one TCR beta chain sequence. This entry comes from a study of blood T cell repertoires in COVID-19. How the authors handled the data: From reference gene primer amplification, estimates of nucleated cell counts were derived. The assay was immunoSEQ multiplex PCR, and TCRdb's table has in-frame clones only and misses some. V and J calls and clone size follow that table, whereas D and trimming were derived from the DNA. The table includes 60,000 to 70,000 clones, about 82% detected once. Trimming removed 6 bases from V and 6 bases from J; junction bases left unmatched: 7. The CDR3 consists of 14 residues. Germline assignment: CDR1 MDHEN and CDR2 SYDVKM.

The J gene is TRBJ1-5, the V gene TRBV28, with 8 positions matching TRBD1. The specimen was peripheral blood. This TCR came from a human donor in a cohort sampled during active COVID-19. The CDR3: CASSYARGPQPQHF. The DNA of the CDR3 is TGTGCCAGCAGCTACGCCAGGGGGCCTCAGCCCCAGCATTTT.